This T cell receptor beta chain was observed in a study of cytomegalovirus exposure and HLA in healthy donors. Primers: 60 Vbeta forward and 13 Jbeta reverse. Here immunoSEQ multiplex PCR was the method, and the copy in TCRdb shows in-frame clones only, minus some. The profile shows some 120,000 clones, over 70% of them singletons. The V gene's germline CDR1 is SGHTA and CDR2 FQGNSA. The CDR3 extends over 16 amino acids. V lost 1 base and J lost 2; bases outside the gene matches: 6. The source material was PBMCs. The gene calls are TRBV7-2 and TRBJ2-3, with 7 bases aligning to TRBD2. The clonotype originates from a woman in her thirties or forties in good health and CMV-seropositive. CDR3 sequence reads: CASSLGLAANTDTQYF. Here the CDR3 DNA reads TGTGCCAGCAGCTTAGGCCTAGCGGCGAACACAGATACGCAGTATTTT.